The present entry profiles one T cell receptor beta chain with its context. The data derive from a study of blood T cell repertoires in COVID-19. About the study: Acute and convalescent COVID-19 specimens originated in the United States, Italy and Spain. T cells, B-cell-depleted T cells, or PBMCs supplied cDNA or gDNA.

Original handling: Researchers report that nucleated cell counts were estimated from reference gene primer amplification. Sequencing was performed with immunoSEQ multiplex PCR; in TCRdb, only in-frame clones are kept and a portion is missing. V, J and clone size are those of that table, while D and trimming were read from the DNA. Among approximately 90,000 clones listed, over 80% were seen once. The receptor was isolated from an elderly woman with active or convalescent COVID-19. The source material was peripheral blood.

CDR3 residues: CSVAQGTNRETQYF. In DNA form, the CDR3 reads TGCAGCGTTGCACAGGGGACCAATCGGGAGACCCAGTACTTC. V gene TRBV29-1 combines with J gene TRBJ2-5; 7 bases fit TRBD1. The CDR3 consists of 14 residues. J lost 5 bases, V lost 4 bases, and 10 bases had no gene match. In germline, CDR1 is SQVTM, CDR2 ANQGSEA.